The present TCR beta chain was sequenced within a study of Ad26.COV2.S vaccination and SARS-CoV-2 variants. Overall study context: Once, or twice with 56 days between doses, Ad26.COV2.S was given intramuscularly.

V shed 4 bases and J 3 bases; nucleotides not matched to a gene: 10. The CDR3 covers 16 residues. Germline assignment: CDR1 SGDLS and CDR2 YYNGEE. TCRdb's table, derived via immunoSEQ multiplex PCR, lists solely in-frame clones and lacks some. The data show about 420,000 clones, roughly 88% seen once. Described treatment: roughly 20 received Ad26.COV2.S at low or high dose, single or two shots; several received placebo; per-sample allocation not given. The samples were gathered on day 63 after the first injection of vaccine or placebo. The TCR was taken from a person between 18 and 60 years old who received the Ad26.COV2.S COVID-19 vaccine or a placebo. The rearrangement links TRBV9 to TRBJ1-3; 7 positions agree with TRBD1. The starting material was peripheral blood, obtained in a trial of Ad26.COV2.S vaccine versus placebo. The DNA of the CDR3 is TGTGCCAGCAGCAGCTCCGGGACAGCAGTTGGAAACACCATATATTTT. It translates to CASSSSGTAVGNTIYF.